The next 12 T cell receptor beta chains were all read from a single sample in a study of post-analysis software for immune sequencing data. Study observations and caveats: When patients were compared with controls, roughly five TRBV segments were more frequent, TRBV5-6, TRBV5-1 and TRBV20-1 among them.

cDNA libraries for TCR beta contained unique molecular identifiers. MiXCR, applied by TCRdb to the PCR reads, yields one record per CDR3 protein. The sample lists about 770,000 distinct CDR3 sequences; 46% were seen once. Their target antigens are unknown. Sample: blood. Receptor source: a girl under 18 with multiple sclerosis.

The CDR3 DNA is TGCGCCAGCAGCTTCCGAGGGGAGGTAGAGACCCAGTACTTC. As protein: CASSFRGEVETQYF. This chain uses TRBV5-1 with TRBJ2-5; D possibly corresponds to TRBD2 (6 bases). The length of the CDR3 is 14 residues. Trimming shortened V by 2 bases and J by 4 bases, and 12 bases separated the two germline ends. Germline V gene lookup returns CDR1 SGHRS and CDR2 YFSETQ.

The J gene is TRBJ2-7, the V gene TRBV5-1; D gene unclear. The CDR3 covers 13 residues. CDR1 and CDR2 from the germline V gene are SGHRS and YFSETQ. Trimming left V 0 bases short and J 3 bases short, with 7 bases between. The CDR3 DNA follows: TGCGCCAGCAGCTTGGTCGCGGACTACGAGCAGTACTTC. Protein product: CASSLVADYEQYF.

This clonotype was recorded a few times. The V gene is TRBV12-3 or TRBV12-4, the J gene TRBJ2-5; D is perhaps TRBD2 (6 bases). Judging by the DNA end, TRBJ2-7 fits better; the J call may be wrong. CDR3 length: 13 amino acids. The CDR3 nucleotides read TGTGCCAGCAGCCAGGACTATCCCCACGAGCAGTACTTC. Protein: CASSQDYPHEQYF.

The gene calls are TRBV25-1 and TRBJ2-5, with D tentatively TRBD1 (5 bases). Trimming cost V 4 bases and J 5 bases, with 17 bases left between them. CDR3 size: 15 residues. Germline CDR1 is MGHDK and CDR2 is SYGVNS. CDR3 loop: CASSGPTDASETQYF. The CDR3 DNA reads TGTGCCAGCAGTGGTCCGACAGACGCCAGCGAGACCCAGTACTTC.

The CDR3 spells CASSQGAIYEQYF. CDR3 DNA sequence: TGTGCCAGCAGCCAGGGGGCCATTTACGAGCAGTACTTC. V is TRBV7-2 and J is TRBJ2-7; 8 nucleotides agree with TRBD1. Germline-derived CDR1 and CDR2 are SGHTA and FQGNSA. The CDR3 runs 13 residues. The V segment lost 5 bases and the J segment 4 bases; nucleotides outside the gene matches: 4.

As concerns this clonotype: Relative to the germline gene, one junction end is altered; a read error may explain this. V usage is TRBV25-1 and J usage is TRBJ2-3; 10 bases line up with TRBD1. Germline V gene sequence: CDR1 MGHDK, CDR2 SYGVNS. CDR3 length: 17 residues. This CDR3 is CASSLLGTGVRSGTRYF. Written as DNA, the CDR3 is TGTGCCAGCAGCCTACTCGGGACAGGGGTACGGAGTGGTACGCGGTATTTT.

The rearrangement links TRBV6-5 to TRBJ2-5, with 11 bases identical to TRBD1. The germline V gene encodes CDR1 MNHEY and CDR2 SVGAGI. CDR3 size: 16 residues. V dropped 0 bases and J dropped 11; count of bases not matched to a gene: 11. The CDR3 loop is CASSYSDRGPYNEQYF. CDR3 coding DNA: TGTGCCAGCAGTTACTCGGACAGGGGGCCATACAATGAGCAGTACTTC.

This clonotype was seen only a few times. V and J are TRBV12-3 or TRBV12-4 and TRBJ2-7; perhaps TRBD1 as D (5 bases). This CDR3 region has 13 residues. With 10 bases removed from V and 6 bases from J, the gap between germline ends came to 19 bases. CDR3 protein: CAIKIRAEGEQYF. CDR3 bases: TGTGCCATCAAAATCAGGGCGGAAGGCGAGCAGTACTTC.

This clonotype has a handful of counts. The chain carries TRBV7-2 and TRBJ1-2; possibly TRBD1 for D (6 bases). Germline loops: CDR1 SGHTA, CDR2 FQGNSA. V lost 6 bases and J lost 4, with 15 bases in between. The CDR3 covers 14 residues. In DNA form, the CDR3 reads TGTGCCAGCAGTCCGACAGGAGCTTCCTATGGCTACACCTTC. Translation gives CASSPTGASYGYTF.

V is TRBV6-6 and J is TRBJ1-5, with D perhaps TRBD1 (5 bases). CDR1 is MNHNY and CDR2 is SVGAGI in the germline V gene (reference sequence). V was cut by 6 bases and J by 3 bases, with 12 bases left in between. The CDR3 covers 14 residues. CDR3 protein: CASRDNRHNQPQHF. The CDR3 nucleotides read TGTGCCAGCAGGGATAACAGGCACAATCAGCCCCAGCATTTT.

This sequence joins TRBV29-1 and TRBJ2-7; no reliable D call. V was cut by 1 base and J by 5 bases, with 6 bases left in between. Germline-derived CDR1 and CDR2 are SQVTM and ANQGSEA. CDR3 size: 11 residues. The CDR3 here is CSVEGQHEQYF. As DNA, the CDR3 is TGCAGCGTTGAAGGACAACACGAGCAGTACTTC.

Of note for this clonotype: Mismatch with germline at one junction end may stem from a read error. The chain recombines TRBV6-5 with TRBJ1-1; maybe TRBD1 (5 bases). Germline V gives CDR1 MNHEY, CDR2 SVGAGI. The CDR3 has 16 amino acids. CDR3 protein: CASSYVKGSLNAEAFF. CDR3 DNA: TGTGCCAGCAGCTACGTAAAGGGGTCCTTGAACGCTGAAGCTTTCTTT.